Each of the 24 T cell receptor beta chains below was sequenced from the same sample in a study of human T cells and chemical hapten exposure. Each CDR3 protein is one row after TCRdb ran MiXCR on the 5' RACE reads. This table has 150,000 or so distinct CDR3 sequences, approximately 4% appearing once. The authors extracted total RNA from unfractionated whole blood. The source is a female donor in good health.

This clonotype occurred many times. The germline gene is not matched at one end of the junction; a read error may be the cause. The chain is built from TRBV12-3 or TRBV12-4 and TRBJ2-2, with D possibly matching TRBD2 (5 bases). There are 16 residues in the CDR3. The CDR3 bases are TGTGCCGGCAGTTTATCGGTGAGGGTTCTGCCCGGGGAGCTGTTTTTT. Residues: CAGSLSVRVLPGELFF.

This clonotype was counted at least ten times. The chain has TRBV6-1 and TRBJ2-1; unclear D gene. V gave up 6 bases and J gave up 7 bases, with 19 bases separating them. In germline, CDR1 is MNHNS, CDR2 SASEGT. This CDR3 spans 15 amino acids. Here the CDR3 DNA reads TGTGCCAGCAGGGCGTTGGACGGTTTATCGAATGAGCAGTTCTTC. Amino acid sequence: CASRALDGLSNEQFF.

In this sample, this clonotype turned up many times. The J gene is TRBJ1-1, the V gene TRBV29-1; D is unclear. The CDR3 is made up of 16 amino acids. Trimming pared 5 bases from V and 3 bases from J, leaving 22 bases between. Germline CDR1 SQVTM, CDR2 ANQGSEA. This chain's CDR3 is CSVFKWKQILDTEAFF. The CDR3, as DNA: TGCAGCGTTTTCAAATGGAAACAGATCCTGGACACTGAAGCTTTCTTT.

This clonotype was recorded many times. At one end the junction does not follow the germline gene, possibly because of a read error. The CDR3 DNA is TGTGCTAGCAGCTCCGTAGGGGGGGGTAATGAGCAGTTCTTC. Translation gives CASSSVGGGNEQFF. This sequence joins TRBV7-7 and TRBJ2-1, with TRBD2 as a possible D gene (7 bases). The germline V gene has CDR1 SSHAT and CDR2 FNYEAQ (reference sequence). CDR3 size: 14 residues.

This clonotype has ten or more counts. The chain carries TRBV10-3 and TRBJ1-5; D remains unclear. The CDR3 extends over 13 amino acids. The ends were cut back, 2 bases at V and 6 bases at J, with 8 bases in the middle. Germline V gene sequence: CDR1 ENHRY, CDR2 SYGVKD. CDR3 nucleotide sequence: TGTGCCATCAGTGAGGGGGTCGGTCAGCCCCAGCATTTT. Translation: CAISEGVGQPQHF.

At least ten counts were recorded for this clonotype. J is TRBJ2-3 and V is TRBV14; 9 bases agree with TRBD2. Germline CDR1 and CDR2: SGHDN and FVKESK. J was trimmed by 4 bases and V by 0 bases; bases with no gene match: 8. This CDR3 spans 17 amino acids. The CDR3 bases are TGTGCCAGCAGCCAAGAGGGGGGACTAGCTCTGGCAGATACGCAGTATTTT. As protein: CASSQEGGLALADTQYF.

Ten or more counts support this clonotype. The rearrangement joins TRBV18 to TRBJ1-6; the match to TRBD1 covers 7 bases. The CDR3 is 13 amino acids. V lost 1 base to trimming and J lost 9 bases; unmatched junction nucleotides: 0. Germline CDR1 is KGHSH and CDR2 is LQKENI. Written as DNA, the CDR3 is TGTGCCAGCTCACCACGGGACAGTTCACCCCTCCACTTT. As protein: CASSPRDSSPLHF.

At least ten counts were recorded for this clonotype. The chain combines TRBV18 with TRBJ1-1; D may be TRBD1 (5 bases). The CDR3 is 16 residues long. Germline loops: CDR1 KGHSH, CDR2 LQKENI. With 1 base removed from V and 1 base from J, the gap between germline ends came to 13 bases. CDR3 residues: CASSPREGMENTEAFF. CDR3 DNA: TGTGCCAGCTCACCACGGGAGGGGATGGAGAACACTGAAGCTTTCTTT.

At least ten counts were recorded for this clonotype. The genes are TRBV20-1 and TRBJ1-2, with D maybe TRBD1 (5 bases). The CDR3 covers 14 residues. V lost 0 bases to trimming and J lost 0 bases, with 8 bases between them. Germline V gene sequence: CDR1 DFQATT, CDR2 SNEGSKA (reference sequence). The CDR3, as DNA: TGCAGTGCTAGAGAAGGGGATCCTAACTATGGCTACACCTTC. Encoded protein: CSAREGDPNYGYTF.

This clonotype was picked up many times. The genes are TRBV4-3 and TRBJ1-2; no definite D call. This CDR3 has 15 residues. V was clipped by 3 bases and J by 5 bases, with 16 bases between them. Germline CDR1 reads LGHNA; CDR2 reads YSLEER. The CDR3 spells CASSQAAGQWYGYTF. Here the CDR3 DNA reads TGCGCCAGCAGCCAGGCAGCGGGCCAATGGTATGGCTACACCTTC.

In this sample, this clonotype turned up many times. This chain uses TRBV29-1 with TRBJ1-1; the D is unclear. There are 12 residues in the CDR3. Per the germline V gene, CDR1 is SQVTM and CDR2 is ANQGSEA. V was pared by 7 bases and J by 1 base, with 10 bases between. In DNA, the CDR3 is TGCAGCGCAGGACGGGCGAACACTGAAGCTTTCTTT. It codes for CSAGRANTEAFF.

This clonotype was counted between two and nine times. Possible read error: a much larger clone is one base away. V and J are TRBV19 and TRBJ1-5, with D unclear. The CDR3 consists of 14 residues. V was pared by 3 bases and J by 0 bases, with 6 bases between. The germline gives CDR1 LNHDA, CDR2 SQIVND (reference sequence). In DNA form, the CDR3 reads TGTGCCAGTAGTATGAGTAGTAGCAATCAGCCCCAGCATTTT. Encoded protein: CASSMSSSNQPQHF.

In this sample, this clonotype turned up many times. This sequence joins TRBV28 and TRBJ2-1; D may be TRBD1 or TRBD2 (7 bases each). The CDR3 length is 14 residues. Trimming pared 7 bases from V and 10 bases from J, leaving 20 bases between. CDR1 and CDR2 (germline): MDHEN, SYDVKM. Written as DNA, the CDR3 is TGTGCCAGCACGGGGGGACAGCCTGTTGTGGAGCAGTTCTTC. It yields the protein CASTGGQPVVEQFF.

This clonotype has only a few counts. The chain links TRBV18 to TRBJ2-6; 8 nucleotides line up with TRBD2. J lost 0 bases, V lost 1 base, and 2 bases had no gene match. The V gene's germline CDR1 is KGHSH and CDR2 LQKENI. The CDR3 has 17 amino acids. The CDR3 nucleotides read TGTGCCAGCTCACCACTAGCGGGGAGCTCTGGGGCCAACGTCCTGACTTTC. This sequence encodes CASSPLAGSSGANVLTF.

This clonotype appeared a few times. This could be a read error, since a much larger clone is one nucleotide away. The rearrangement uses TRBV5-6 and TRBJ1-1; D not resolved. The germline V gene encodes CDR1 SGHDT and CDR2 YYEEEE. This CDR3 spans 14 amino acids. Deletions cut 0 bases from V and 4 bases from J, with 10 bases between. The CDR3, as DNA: TGTGCCAGCAGCTTGGTCACTACGGGCACTGAAGCTTTCTTT. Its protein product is CASSLVTTGTEAFF.

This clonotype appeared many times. The CDR3 is CASRGTGGSLILAKNIQYF. CDR3 coding DNA: TGTGCCAGCAGGGGGACAGGGGGGTCCTTAATCTTAGCCAAAAACATTCAGTACTTC. The chain links TRBV2 to TRBJ2-4; 11 nucleotides align to TRBD1. The CDR3 covers 19 residues. From germline, CDR1 is SNHLY and CDR2 FYNNEI. The J segment lost 0 bases and the V segment lost 6 bases, leaving 13 bases of the junction unmatched.

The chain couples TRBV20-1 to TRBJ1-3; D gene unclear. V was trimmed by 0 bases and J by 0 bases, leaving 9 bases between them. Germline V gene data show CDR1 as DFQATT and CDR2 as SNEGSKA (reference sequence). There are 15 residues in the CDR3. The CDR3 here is CSARDSGSSGNTIYF. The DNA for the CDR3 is TGCAGTGCTAGAGATTCGGGGAGCTCTGGAAACACCATATATTTT.

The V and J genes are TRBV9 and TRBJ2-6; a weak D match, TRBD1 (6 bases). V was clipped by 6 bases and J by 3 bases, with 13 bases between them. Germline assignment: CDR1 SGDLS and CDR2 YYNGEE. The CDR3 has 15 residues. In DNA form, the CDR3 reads TGTGCCAGCAACGACAGGAAAAATGGGGCCAACGTCCTGACTTTC. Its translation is CASNDRKNGANVLTF.

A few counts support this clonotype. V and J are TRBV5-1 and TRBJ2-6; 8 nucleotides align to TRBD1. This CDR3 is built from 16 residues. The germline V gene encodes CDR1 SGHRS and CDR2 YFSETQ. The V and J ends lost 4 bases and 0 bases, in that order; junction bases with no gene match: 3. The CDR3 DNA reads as TGCGCCAGCAGCGGGACAGGTTACTCTGGGGCCAACGTCCTGACTTTC. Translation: CASSGTGYSGANVLTF.

The CDR3, as DNA: TGTGCCAGCAGGACGGGGGCGAGTAATCAGCCCCAGCATTTT. The encoded protein is CASRTGASNQPQHF. This sequence joins TRBV27 and TRBJ1-5, with D maybe TRBD1 (6 bases). The germline V and J ends were trimmed by 6 bases and 4 bases, with 13 bases remaining between them. The CDR3 runs to 14 residues. In germline, CDR1 is MNHEY, CDR2 SMNVEV (reference sequence).

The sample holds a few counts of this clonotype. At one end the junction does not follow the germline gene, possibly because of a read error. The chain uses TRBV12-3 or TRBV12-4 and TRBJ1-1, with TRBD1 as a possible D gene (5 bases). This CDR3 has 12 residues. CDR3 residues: CASRGGKTREGF. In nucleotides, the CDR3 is TGTGCCAGCAGGGGGGGGAAAACCCGGGAGGGCTTT.

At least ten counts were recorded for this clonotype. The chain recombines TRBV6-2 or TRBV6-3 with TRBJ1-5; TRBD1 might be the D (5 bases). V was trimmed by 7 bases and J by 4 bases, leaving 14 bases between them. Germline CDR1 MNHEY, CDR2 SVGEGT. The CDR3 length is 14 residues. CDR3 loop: CASTGRKSNQPQHF. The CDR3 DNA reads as TGTGCCAGCACGGGGCGGAAGTCAAATCAGCCCCAGCATTTT.

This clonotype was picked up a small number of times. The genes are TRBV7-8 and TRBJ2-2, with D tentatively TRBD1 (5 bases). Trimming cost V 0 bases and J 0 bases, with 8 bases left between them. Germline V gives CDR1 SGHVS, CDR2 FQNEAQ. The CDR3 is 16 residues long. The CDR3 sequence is CASSLARTSNTGELFF. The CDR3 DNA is TGTGCCAGCAGCTTAGCCAGGACATCGAACACCGGGGAGCTGTTTTTT. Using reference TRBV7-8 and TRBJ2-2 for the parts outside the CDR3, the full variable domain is GAGVSQSPRYKVAKRGQDVALRCDPISGHVSLFWYQQALGQGPEFLTYFQNEAQLDKSGLPSDRFFAERPEGSVSTLKIQRTQQEDSAVYLCASSLARTSNTGELFFGEGSRLTVL.

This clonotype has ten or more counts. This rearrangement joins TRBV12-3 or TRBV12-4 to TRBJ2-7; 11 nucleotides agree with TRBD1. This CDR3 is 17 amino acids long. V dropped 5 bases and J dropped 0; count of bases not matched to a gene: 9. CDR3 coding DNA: TGTGCCAGCAGTCCGGACAGGGGGCGTGGGCACTCCTACGAGCAGTACTTC. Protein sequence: CASSPDRGRGHSYEQYF.